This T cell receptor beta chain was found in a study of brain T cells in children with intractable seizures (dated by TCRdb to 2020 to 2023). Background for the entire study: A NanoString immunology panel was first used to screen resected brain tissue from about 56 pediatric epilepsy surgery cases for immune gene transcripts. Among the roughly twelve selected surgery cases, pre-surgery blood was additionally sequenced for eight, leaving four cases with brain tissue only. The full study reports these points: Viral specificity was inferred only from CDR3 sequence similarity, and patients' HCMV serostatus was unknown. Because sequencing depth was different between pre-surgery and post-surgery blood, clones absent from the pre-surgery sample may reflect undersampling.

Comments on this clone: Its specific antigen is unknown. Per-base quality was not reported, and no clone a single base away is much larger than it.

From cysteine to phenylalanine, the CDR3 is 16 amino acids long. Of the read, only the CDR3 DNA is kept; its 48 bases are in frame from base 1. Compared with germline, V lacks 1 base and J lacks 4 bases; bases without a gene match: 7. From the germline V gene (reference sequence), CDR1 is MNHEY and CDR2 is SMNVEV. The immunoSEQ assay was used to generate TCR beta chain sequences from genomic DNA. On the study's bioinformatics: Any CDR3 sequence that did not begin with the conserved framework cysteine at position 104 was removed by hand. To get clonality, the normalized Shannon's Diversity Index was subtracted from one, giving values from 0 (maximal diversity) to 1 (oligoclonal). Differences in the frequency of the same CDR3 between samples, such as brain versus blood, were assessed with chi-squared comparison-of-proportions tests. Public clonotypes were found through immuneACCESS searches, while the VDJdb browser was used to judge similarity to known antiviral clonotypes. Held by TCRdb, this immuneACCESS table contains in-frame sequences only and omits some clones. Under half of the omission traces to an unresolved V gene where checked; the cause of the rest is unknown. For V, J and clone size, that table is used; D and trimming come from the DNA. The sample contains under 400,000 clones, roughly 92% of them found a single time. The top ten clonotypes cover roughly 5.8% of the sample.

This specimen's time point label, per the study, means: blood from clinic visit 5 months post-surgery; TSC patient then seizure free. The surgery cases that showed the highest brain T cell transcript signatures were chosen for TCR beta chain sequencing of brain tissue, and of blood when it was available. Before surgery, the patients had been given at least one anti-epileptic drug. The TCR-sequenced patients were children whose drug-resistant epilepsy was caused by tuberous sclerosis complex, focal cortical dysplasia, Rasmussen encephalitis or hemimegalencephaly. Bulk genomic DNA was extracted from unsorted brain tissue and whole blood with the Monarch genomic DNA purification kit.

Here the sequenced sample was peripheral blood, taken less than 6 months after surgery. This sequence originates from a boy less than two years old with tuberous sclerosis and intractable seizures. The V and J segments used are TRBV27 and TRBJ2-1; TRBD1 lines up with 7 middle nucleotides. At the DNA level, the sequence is TGTGCCAGCAGTTTATTGACGGGACAGCTTTACAATGAGCAGTTCTTC. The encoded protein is CASSLLTGQLYNEQFF.